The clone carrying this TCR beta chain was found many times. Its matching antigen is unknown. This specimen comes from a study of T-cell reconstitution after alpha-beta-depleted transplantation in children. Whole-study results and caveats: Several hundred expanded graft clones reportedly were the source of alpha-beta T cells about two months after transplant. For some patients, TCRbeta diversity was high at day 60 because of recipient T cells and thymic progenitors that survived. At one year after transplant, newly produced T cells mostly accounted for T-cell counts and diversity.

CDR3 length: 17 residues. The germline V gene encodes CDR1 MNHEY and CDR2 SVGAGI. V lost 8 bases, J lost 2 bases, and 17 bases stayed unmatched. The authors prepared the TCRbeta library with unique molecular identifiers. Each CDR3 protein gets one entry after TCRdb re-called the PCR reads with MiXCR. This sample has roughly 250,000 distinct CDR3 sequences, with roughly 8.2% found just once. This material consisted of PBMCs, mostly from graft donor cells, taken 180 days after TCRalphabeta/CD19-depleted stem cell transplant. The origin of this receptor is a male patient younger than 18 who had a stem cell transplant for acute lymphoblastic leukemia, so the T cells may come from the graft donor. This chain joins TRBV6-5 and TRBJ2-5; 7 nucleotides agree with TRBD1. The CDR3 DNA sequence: TGTGCCAGCCTCCCTGCGAGGGGGCCAGGTGAACAAGAGACCCAGTACTTC. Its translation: CASLPARGPGEQETQYF.